This entry features one T cell receptor beta chain sequence. This specimen comes from a study of blood T cell repertoires in COVID-19. Study as a whole: PBMCs, B-cell-depleted T cells, or T cells were the source of the cDNA or gDNA that made up the material.

Here immunoSEQ multiplex PCR was the method, and the copy in TCRdb shows in-frame clones only, minus some. The sample lists about 50,000 clones; roughly 90% were seen once. The CDR3 extends over 15 amino acids. V was clipped by 5 bases and J by 2 bases, with 14 bases between them. CDR1 LNHNV and CDR2 YYDKDF come from the germline V gene (reference sequence). The sequence was collected from a human donor with active COVID-19. The donor label of this sample is uncertain. The specimen was peripheral blood. The chain is built from TRBV15 and TRBJ2-3, with D hard to call. This CDR3 is CATSRVPLPTDTQYF. The DNA for the CDR3 is TGTGCCACCAGCCGCGTACCCCTTCCCACAGATACGCAGTATTTT.